Listed below are T cell receptor beta chains from one sample, sequenced in a study of human T cells and chemical hapten exposure. TCRdb redid the calling of the RACE reads with MiXCR, one entry per CDR3 protein. The table lists some 350,000 distinct CDR3 sequences, around 6% of them singletons, with about 6% in the top ten. The sequencing used whole blood, collected in connection with sensitization to the hapten diphenylcyclopropenone (DPC). All receptors come from a woman in her late teens or twenties with alopecia areata. Some clones in this sample may be carry-over from other donors' samples. CDR3s include the opening cysteine and the closing phenylalanine or tryptophan. Fields, in order: J gene, clone size, V gene, D gene, CDR3 DNA, CDR3 protein. D genes are given only for firm matches. Only some rows state a clone size, as once, few, many or a class for expanded clones.

>TRBJ2-7|few|TRBV12-3/TRBV12-4|TRBD2
TGTGCCAGCTCTCCAACTTGGCTAGCGGGGGGATCCTCCTACGAGCAGTACTTC
CASSPTWLAGGSSYEQYF
>TRBJ2-2|.|TRBV6-1|.
TGTGCCAGCGAGGGGGGGTCGAACACCGGGGAGCTGTTTTTT
CASEGGSNTGELFF
>TRBJ1-5|many|TRBV6-5|.
TGTGCCAGCAGTTTGGGACATTATAGCAATCAGCCCCAGCATTTT
CASSLGHYSNQPQHF
>TRBJ1-1|few|TRBV5-1|.
TGCGCCAGCAGCTCTTTAGAGAACACTGAAGCTTTCTTT
CASSSLENTEAFF
>TRBJ1-5|few|TRBV6-5|.
TGTGCCAGCAGTTACTCGCAGGGAGGGCCCCAGCATTTT
CASSYSQGGPQHF
>TRBJ1-5|few|TRBV24-1|.
TGTGCCACCAGTGATTTTGACAGGCGACCCCCTTATAGCAATCAGCCCCAGCATTTT
CATSDFDRRPPYSNQPQHF
>TRBJ2-1|.|TRBV5-1|.
TGCGCCAGCAGCTTCTCCGCCTCCTACAATGAGCAGTTCTTC
CASSFSASYNEQFF
>TRBJ1-2|many|TRBV29-1|.
TGCAGCGTTGAAAAGGAGGTCCCAGGCTATGGCTACACCTTC
CSVEKEVPGYGYTF
>TRBJ2-1|.|TRBV18|.
TGTGCCAGCTCACCACTCTCCGAGAATGAGCAGTTCTTC
CASSPLSENEQFF
>TRBJ2-4|few|TRBV6-4|.
TGTGCCAGCAGTGTCTTAGGGAGACTACTAGCCAAAAACATTCAGTACTTC
CASSVLGRLLAKNIQYF
>TRBJ1-1|.|TRBV5-1|.
TGCGCCAGCAGCTTGGGGAATTCAATGAACACTGAAGCTTTCTTT
CASSLGNSMNTEAFF
>TRBJ2-3|.|TRBV10-3|TRBD2
TGTGCCACCCAAGCGACTAGCGGCAACACAGATACGCAGTATTTT
CATQATSGNTDTQYF
>TRBJ1-5|many|TRBV12-3/TRBV12-4|.
TGTGCCAGCAGCCCTGGACTGATGAGCAATCAGCCCCAGCATTTT
CASSPGLMSNQPQHF
>TRBJ1-4|.|TRBV5-1|.
TGCGCCAGCAGCTTGGGTCGGGAAAATGAAAAACTGTTTTTT
CASSLGRENEKLFF
>TRBJ1-6|many|TRBV7-2|.
TGTGCCAGCCGATCATTCAGGGTTCCCGATACTACGAGCTCCTATAATTCACCCCTCCACTTT
CASRSFRVPDTTSSYNSPLHF
>TRBJ1-4|.|TRBV4-3|TRBD1
TGCGCCAGCAGCCAGGCCCGGGACAGGGGGCGCTTTGGGAAACTGTTTTTT
CASSQARDRGRFGKLFF
>TRBJ1-6|many|TRBV6-5|.
TGTGCCAGCAGTTACTCGATTTACCCCGATTCGGGGGGGGATTCACCCCTCCACTTT
CASSYSIYPDSGGDSPLHF
>TRBJ2-7|once|TRBV7-8|.
TGTGCCAGCAGCTTAGCTCCGGTTAATTACGAGCAGTACTTC
CASSLAPVNYEQYF
>TRBJ2-6|.|TRBV11-2|.
TGTGCCAGCAGCCCGGTCCGAGACACTGATTTTAAGGCCAACGTCCTGACTTTC
CASSPVRDTDFKANVLTF
>TRBJ1-5|.|TRBV6-6|.
TGTGCCAGCAGTTACGGGGCGAGCGGGGGCCTTGTACAGCCCCAGCATTTT
CASSYGASGGLVQPQHF
>TRBJ1-6|many|TRBV10-3|.
TGTGCCATCAGCGACCGGGGCCAAGGTTCACCCCTCCACTTT
CAISDRGQGSPLHF
>TRBJ2-3|many|TRBV7-2|TRBD2
TGTGCCAGCACCGATAGCGGGGGGTCCACAGATACGCAGTATTTT
CASTDSGGSTDTQYF
>TRBJ1-1|few|TRBV7-9|.
TGTGCCAGCAGTCCCTTCTTGGCTGAAGCTTTCTTT
CASSPFLAEAFF
>TRBJ1-3|many|TRBV27|.
TGTGCCAGCAGTGCGACAGCCGTACGGAGCACCATATATTTT
CASSATAVRSTIYF
>TRBJ1-5|few|TRBV7-6|.
TGTGCCAGCAGCTTAGGGCGGGGCACCTTCAGCAATCAGCCCCAGCATTTT
CASSLGRGTFSNQPQHF
>TRBJ2-1|.|TRBV6-4|.
TGTGCCAGCAGTCATGGGCGGGGAATGAGCTCCTACAATGAGCAGTTCTTC
CASSHGRGMSSYNEQFF
>TRBJ2-3|few|TRBV11-2|.
TGTGCCAGCAGTCAAACGCCATCCGGGCCTAGGGCAGATACGCAGTATTTT
CASSQTPSGPRADTQYF
>TRBJ2-7|.|TRBV6-1|.
TGTGCCAGCAGTGAAGGATTTGGCGAGCAGTACTTC
CASSEGFGEQYF
>TRBJ1-1|few|TRBV20-1|.
TGCAGTGCTAATGAGGAAATGAACACTGAAGCTTTCTTT
CSANEEMNTEAFF
>TRBJ2-7|.|TRBV6-5|.
TGTGCCAGCAGTCCGGGAGGGGACAGCACCTACGAGCAGTACTTC
CASSPGGDSTYEQYF
>TRBJ2-2|few|TRBV9|TRBD1
TGTGCCAGCAGCGCTCCGGGACAGGGTTATACCGGGGAGCTGTTTTTT
CASSAPGQGYTGELFF
>TRBJ1-6|few|TRBV12-5|.
TGTGCTAGTGGTTTGGTACAAGGACCGAATTCACCCCTCCACTTT
CASGLVQGPNSPLHF
>TRBJ1-2|many|TRBV29-1|TRBD1
TGCAGCGTTGAGCCGGGACAGGGGAGGGGTGGCTACACCTTC
CSVEPGQGRGGYTF
>TRBJ1-3|few|TRBV15|.
TGTGCCACCAGCGTAGACGGACCCTCTTCTGGAAACACCATATATTTT
CATSVDGPSSGNTIYF
>TRBJ1-5|few|TRBV7-9|.
TGTGCCAGCAGCTTAGGGGGCCGTATAAGTCAGCCCCAGCATTTT
CASSLGGRISQPQHF
>TRBJ1-4|many|TRBV12-3/TRBV12-4|.
TGTGCCAGCAGTTTAAGGACATTGGATGAAAAACTGTTTTTT
CASSLRTLDEKLFF